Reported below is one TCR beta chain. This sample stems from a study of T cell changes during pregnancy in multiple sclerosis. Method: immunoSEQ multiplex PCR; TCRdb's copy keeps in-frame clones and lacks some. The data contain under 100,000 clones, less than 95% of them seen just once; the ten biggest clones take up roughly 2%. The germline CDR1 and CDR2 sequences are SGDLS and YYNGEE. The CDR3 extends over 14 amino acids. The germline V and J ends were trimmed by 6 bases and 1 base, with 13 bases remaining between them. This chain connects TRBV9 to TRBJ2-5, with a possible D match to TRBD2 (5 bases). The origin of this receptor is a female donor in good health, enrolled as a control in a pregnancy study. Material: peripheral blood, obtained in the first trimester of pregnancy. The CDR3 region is CASNPRGFQETQYF. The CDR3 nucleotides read TGTGCCAGCAACCCTAGAGGGTTCCAAGAGACCCAGTACTTC.